This paragraph reports one T cell receptor beta chain. This record belongs to a study of blood T cell repertoires in COVID-19. Clones were read by immunoSEQ multiplex PCR, and TCRdb kept only the in-frame ones, dropping some. Of 150,000 or so clones listed, about 80% were seen once; the top ten hold around 10%. Looked up from germline, CDR1 is MGHDK and CDR2 is SYGVNS. The V gene lost 1 base and the J gene lost 1 base, with 8 bases spanning the gap. The CDR3 totals 15 residues. The chain links TRBV25-1 to TRBJ1-3; D is unclear. This TCR derives from a man in his fifties who had recovered from COVID-19. The sequenced sample was PBMCs or T cells enriched from blood (not recorded which). The CDR3: CASSEWAGSGNTIYF. CDR3 bases: TGTGCCAGCAGTGAATGGGCGGGATCTGGAAACACCATATATTTT. Full variable domain (outside the CDR3, taken from reference TRBV25-1 and TRBJ1-3): EADIYQTPRYLVIGTGKKITLECSQTMGHDKMYWYQQDPGMELHLIHYSYGVNSTEKGDLSSESTVSRIRTEHFPLTLESARPSHTSQYLCASSEWAGSGNTIYFGEGSWLTVV.